The clone carrying this T cell receptor (beta chain) was observed a single time. Antigen unknown. Original data processing: Filtering of immunoSEQ junctional sequences could not match full-length read filtering. Clones were sequenced by immunoSEQ multiplex PCR, and TCRdb holds only the in-frame ones, with some missing. V, J and clone size are taken as reported in that table, and D and trimming were inferred from the DNA itself. The sample holds 2.5 million or so clones, roughly nine tenths seen once. The data are from a study of shared clonotypes between healthy human individuals. Study results and caveats: Compared with memory subsets, naive subsets generally had larger estimated richness. Unshared clonotypes carried lower generation probabilities than those common to all four donors.

Free of recent acute infections or vaccinations, the donors were healthy HIV-negative adults. The germline V gene encodes CDR1 SGHTS and CDR2 YDEGEE. V was pared by 2 bases and J by 6 bases, with 3 bases of the junction left unmatched. The CDR3 is 14 residues long. This chain uses TRBV5-8 with TRBJ2-1; 9 positions agree with TRBD2. Sequencing input: naive CD4+ T cells sorted from blood. Subset here: CD45RA+ positively selected. This receptor was obtained from a man younger than 35 in good health. CDR3 protein: CASSLVAGANEQFF. CDR3 DNA: TGTGCCAGCAGCTTAGTAGCGGGAGCCAATGAGCAGTTCTTC.